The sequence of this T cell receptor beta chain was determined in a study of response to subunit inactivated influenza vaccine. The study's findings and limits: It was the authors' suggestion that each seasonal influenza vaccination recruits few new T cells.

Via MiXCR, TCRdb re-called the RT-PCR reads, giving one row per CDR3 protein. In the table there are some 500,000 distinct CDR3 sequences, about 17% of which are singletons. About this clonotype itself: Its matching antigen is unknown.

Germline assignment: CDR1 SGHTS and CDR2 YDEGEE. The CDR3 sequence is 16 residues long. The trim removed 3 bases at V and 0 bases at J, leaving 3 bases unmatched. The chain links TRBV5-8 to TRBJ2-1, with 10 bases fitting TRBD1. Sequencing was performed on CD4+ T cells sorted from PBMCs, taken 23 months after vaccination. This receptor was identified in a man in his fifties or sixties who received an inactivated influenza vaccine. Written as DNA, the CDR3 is TGTGCCAGCAGCTGGGGACAGGGGAGCTCCTACAATGAGCAGTTCTTC. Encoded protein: CASSWGQGSSYNEQFF.